This TCR beta chain appears in the sequencing data of a study of T cells in Graves' hyperthyroidism and ophthalmopathy. The CDR3 has 13 amino acids. Per germline, CDR1 KGHSH and CDR2 LQKENI. V lost 3 bases to trimming and J lost 6 bases, with 9 bases between them. From RNA transcripts, TCR beta CDR3 regions were amplified. RT-PCR in the first round (using the HTBI primer set) targeted the TCR CDR3. TCRdb analysed the multiplex PCR reads with MiXCR anew, one entry per CDR3 protein. The data contain approximately 530,000 distinct CDR3 sequences, around 20% of them seen just once; the ten biggest clones take up 45% to 50%. This clonotype was counted at least ten times. The diagnostic basis comprised clinical symptoms, serum thyroxine and TRAb, thyroid ultrasound and orbital computed tomography.

The chain carries TRBV18 and TRBJ2-1; no reliable D call. This clonotype was sampled from a man aged 35-49 years with Graves' ophthalmopathy. Specimen: blood. The CDR3 sequence is CASSPPSVNEQFF. CDR3 DNA: TGTGCCAGCTCACCTCCGAGCGTCAATGAGCAGTTCTTC.